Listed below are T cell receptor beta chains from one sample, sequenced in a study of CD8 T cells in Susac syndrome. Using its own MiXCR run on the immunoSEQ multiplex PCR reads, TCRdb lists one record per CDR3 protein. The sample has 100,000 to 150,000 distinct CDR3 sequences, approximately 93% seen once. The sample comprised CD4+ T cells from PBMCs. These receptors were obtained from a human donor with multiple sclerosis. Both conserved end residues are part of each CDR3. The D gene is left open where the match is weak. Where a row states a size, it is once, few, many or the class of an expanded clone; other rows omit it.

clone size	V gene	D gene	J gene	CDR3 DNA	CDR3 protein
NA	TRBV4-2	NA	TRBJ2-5	TGTGCCAGCAGCCAAGATTCTTATGAGACCCAGTACTTC	CASSQDSYETQYF
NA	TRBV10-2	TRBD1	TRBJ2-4	TGCGCCAGCAGTGAGGATGAAGGACAGGGGAGATATCTAGCCAAAAACATTCAGTACTTC	CASSEDEGQGRYLAKNIQYF
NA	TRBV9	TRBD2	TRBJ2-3	TGTGCCAGCAGCTCACGGGGGGGCCCGACAGATACGCAGTATTTT	CASSSRGGPTDTQYF
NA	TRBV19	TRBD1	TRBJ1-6	TGTGCCAGCGGGACAGAGTATTCACCCCTCCACTTT	CASGTEYSPLHF
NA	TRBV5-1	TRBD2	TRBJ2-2	TGCGCCAGCAGCTTCGGACTAGCGGGAAACACCGGGGAGCTGTTTTTT	CASSFGLAGNTGELFF
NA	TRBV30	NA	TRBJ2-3	TGTGCCTGGAGTAATAGGGCAGAAGGGAGCACAGATACGCAGTATTTT	CAWSNRAEGSTDTQYF
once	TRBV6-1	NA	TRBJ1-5	TGTGCCAGCAGTGAAGCGCGACATCAGCCCCAGCATTTT	CASSEARHQPQHF
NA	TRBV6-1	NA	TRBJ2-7	TGTGCCAGCAGCCGCAGGTTGAACGAGCAGTACTTC	CASSRRLNEQYF
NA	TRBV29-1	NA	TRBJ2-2	TGCAGCGTCTCGTCAATAGGGGTCACCGGGGAGCTGTTTTTT	CSVSSIGVTGELFF
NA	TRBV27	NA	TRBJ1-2	TGTGCCAGCAGTTCCCTCGGGGGCGCAAAGCACGGCTACACCTTC	CASSSLGGAKHGYTF
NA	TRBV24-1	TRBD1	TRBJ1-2	TGTGCCACCAGTGATATGATTGACAGGGCCAACTATGGCTACACCTTC	CATSDMIDRANYGYTF
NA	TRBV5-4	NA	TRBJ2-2	TGTGCCAGCAGCCCTAGGGGCGACACCGGGGAGCTGTTTTTT	CASSPRGDTGELFF
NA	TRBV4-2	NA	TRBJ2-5	TGTGCCAGCAGCCAAGAAACTGTGGGGGGTCAGACCCAGTACTTC	CASSQETVGGQTQYF
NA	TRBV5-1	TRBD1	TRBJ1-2	TGCGCCAGCAGCCCAACCGGGACAGATGGCTACACCTTC	CASSPTGTDGYTF
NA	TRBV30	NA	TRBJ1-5	TGTGCCTGGGCAGGCGGCATAGGCAATCAGCCCCAGCATTTT	CAWAGGIGNQPQHF
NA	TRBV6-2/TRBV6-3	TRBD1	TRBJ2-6	TGTGCCAGCAGGAGGACAGGACCGTCAGCCAACGTCCTGACTTTC	CASRRTGPSANVLTF
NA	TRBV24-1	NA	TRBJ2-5	TGTGCCACCGAAGGAGGTTCCGGAGAGACACTGTACTTC	CATEGGSGETLYF
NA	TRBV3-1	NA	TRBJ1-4	TGTGCCAGCAGCCAAGGAGGGGGTAATGAAAAACTGTTTTTT	CASSQGGGNEKLFF
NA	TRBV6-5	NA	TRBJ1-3	TGTGCCAGCAGCCAGCGGGGAAACACCATATATTTT	CASSQRGNTIYF
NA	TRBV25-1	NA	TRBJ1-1	TGTGCCAGCAGTGCTCGGAGGGGGTATACTGAAGCTTTCTTT	CASSARRGYTEAFF
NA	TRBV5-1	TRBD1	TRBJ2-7	TGCGCCAGCAGCTTTGCCAGGGGGCTCGAGCAGTACTTC	CASSFARGLEQYF
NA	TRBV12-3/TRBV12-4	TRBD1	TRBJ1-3	TGTGCCAGCAGTCTGAACAGGGGGCCGGGAAACACCATATATTTT	CASSLNRGPGNTIYF
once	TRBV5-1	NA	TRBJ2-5	TGCGCCAGCAGCGGCGGGACTCCCCAAGAGACCCAGTACTTC	CASSGGTPQETQYF
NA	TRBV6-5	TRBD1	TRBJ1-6	TGTGCCAGCAGTTACTCGTGGACAGGGGACTCCTATAATTCACCCCTCCACTTT	CASSYSWTGDSYNSPLHF
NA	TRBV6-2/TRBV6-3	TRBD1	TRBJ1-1	TGTGCCAGCTCAGACATCGACAGGGATGCTTTCTTT	CASSDIDRDAFF
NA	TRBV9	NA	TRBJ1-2	TGTGCCAGCAGCGTAGGTGGGTTTAACTATGGCTACACCTTC	CASSVGGFNYGYTF
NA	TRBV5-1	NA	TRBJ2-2	TGCGCCAGCAGCTTGGGGGCAGACAGGTCAACCGGGGAGCTGTTTTTT	CASSLGADRSTGELFF
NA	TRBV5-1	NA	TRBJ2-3	TGCGCCAGCAGCCCCTACGTGACAGATACGCAGTATTTT	CASSPYVTDTQYF
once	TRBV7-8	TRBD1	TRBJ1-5	TGTGCCAGCAGCCACCGTCCCGGGACAGGGGCCCTTAGGAGCAATCAGCCCCAGCATTTT	CASSHRPGTGALRSNQPQHF
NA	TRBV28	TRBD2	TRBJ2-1	TGTGCCAGCAGTTTATCGGGGGGTAACTACAATGAGCAGTTCTTC	CASSLSGGNYNEQFF
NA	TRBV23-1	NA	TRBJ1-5	TGCGCCAGCAGTCGATCGACAGGACTCGCTATGTTTTGTTGCAATCAGCCCCAGCATTTT	CASSRSTGLAMFCCNQPQHF
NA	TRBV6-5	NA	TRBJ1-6	TGTGCCAGCAGTTACTCGACCGGGCCGCGGAATTCACCCCTCCACTTT	CASSYSTGPRNSPLHF
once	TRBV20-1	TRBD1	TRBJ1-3	TGCAGTGCCCTTGGGGGCCGTCAGACAGGGGTTGGAAACACCATATATTTT	CSALGGRQTGVGNTIYF
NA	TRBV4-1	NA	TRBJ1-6	TGCGCCAGTGGTAGCTCCTATAATTCACCCCTCCACTTT	CASGSSYNSPLHF
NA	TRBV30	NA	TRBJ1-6	TGTGCCTGGAGCAGGAGTAATTCACCCCTCCACTTT	CAWSRSNSPLHF
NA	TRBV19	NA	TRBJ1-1	TGTGCCAGTAGCCCCGGCGAGGGCACTGAAGCTTTCTTT	CASSPGEGTEAFF
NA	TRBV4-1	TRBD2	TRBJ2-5	TGCGCCAGCAGCCAGGAGCGGGGGCCCCGGGAGACCCAGTACTTC	CASSQERGPRETQYF
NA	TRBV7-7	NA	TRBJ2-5	TGTGCTAGCAGCCCGGGCCTCCTTGGAGAGACCCAGTACTTC	CASSPGLLGETQYF
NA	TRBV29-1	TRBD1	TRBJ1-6	TGCAGCGTTAGGGGGCCTTTAGATAATTCACCCCTCCACTTT	CSVRGPLDNSPLHF
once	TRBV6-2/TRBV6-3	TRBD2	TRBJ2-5	TGTGCCAGCTCAAGAAGCGGGGGGGCCAGAGAGACCCAGTACTTC	CASSRSGGARETQYF
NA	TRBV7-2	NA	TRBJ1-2	TGTGCCAGCAGCTCAAACACAGATAATGGCTACACCTTC	CASSSNTDNGYTF
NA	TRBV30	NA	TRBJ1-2	TGTGCCTGGAGTCCCCAGGGGAGATCTAACTATGGCTACACCTTC	CAWSPQGRSNYGYTF